Below, 22 T cell receptor beta chains from the same sample are listed, as sequenced in a study of T cell responses to AZD1222 COVID-19 vaccine. Profiling relied on immunoSEQ multiplex PCR, and the TCRdb table lists in-frame clones only, not all of them. The repertoire consists of approximately 100,000 clones, with over 75% occurring once and the leading ten covering 20%. Here the sequenced sample was peripheral blood, taken on day 0 of AZD1222 vaccination. Receptor source: an adult in good health.

The J gene is TRBJ2-1, the V gene TRBV6-6, with D perhaps TRBD1 (6 bases). The V gene lost 4 bases and the J gene lost 7 bases, with 17 bases spanning the gap. CDR1 and CDR2 (germline): MNHNY, SVGAGI (reference sequence). CDR3 length equals 15 residues. Written as DNA, the CDR3 is TGTGCCAGCAGTTCGGACACCTTTAGGGGGAATGAGCAGTTCTTC. Translation: CASSSDTFRGNEQFF.

CDR3 residues: CASSQGPEAFF. In DNA, the CDR3 is TGTGCCAGCAGCCAGGGGCCTGAAGCTTTCTTT. The rearrangement links TRBV7-8 to TRBJ1-1; a weak D match, TRBD1 (6 bases). The V end lost 5 bases, the J end lost 6 bases, and 7 bases lay between the germline ends. Germline loops: CDR1 SGHVS, CDR2 FQNEAQ. CDR3 length: 11 amino acids.

The chain joins TRBV28 to TRBJ2-5, with TRBD2 identical over 7 bases. Losses at the gene ends were 4 bases for V and 9 bases for J; bases not matched to a gene: 2. The germline gives CDR1 MDHEN, CDR2 SYDVKM. This CDR3 is built from 11 residues. CDR3 sequence reads: CASSWAGAQYF. The CDR3, as DNA: TGTGCCAGCAGTTGGGCGGGGGCCCAGTACTTC.

This chain connects TRBV9 to TRBJ2-7; D ambiguous. The CDR3 consists of 14 residues. Germline loops: CDR1 SGDLS, CDR2 YYNGEE. V lost 0 bases to trimming and J lost 4 bases, with 11 bases between them. For the CDR3, the DNA is TGTGCCAGCAGCGTAGAGAGCCAGCTATACGAGCAGTACTTC. It encodes CASSVESQLYEQYF.

The J gene is TRBJ2-2, the V gene TRBV9, with 7 bases fitting TRBD1. CDR3 length equals 15 residues. V was clipped by 4 bases and J by 2 bases; unmatched bases: 5. Per germline, CDR1 SGDLS and CDR2 YYNGEE. The CDR3 DNA reads as TGTGCCAGCAGCCTAGGGACAGCCAACACCGGGGAGCTGTTTTTT. It encodes CASSLGTANTGELFF.

The genes are TRBV7-2 and TRBJ2-7; TRBD2 might be the D (7 bases). V lost 5 bases and J 0 bases, leaving 23 bases between the germline ends. This CDR3 is built from 18 residues. The germline gives CDR1 SGHTA, CDR2 FQGNSA. Here the CDR3 DNA reads TGTGCCAGCAGCCTCAACGTGGGAGGGGGACCCAGCTCCTACGAGCAGTACTTC. Translating it yields CASSLNVGGGPSSYEQYF.

The chain employs TRBV11-2 and TRBJ1-1; the D is unclear. Deletions cut 7 bases from V and 0 bases from J, with 9 bases between. This CDR3 spans 13 amino acids. The germline V gene has CDR1 SGHAT and CDR2 FQNNGV. CDR3 loop: CASTPLVNTEAFF. The CDR3 DNA is TGTGCCAGCACCCCGTTGGTGAACACTGAAGCTTTCTTT.

This chain links TRBV12-5 with TRBJ1-5; no firm D call. This CDR3 comprises 15 residues. The V end was cut by 4 bases, the J end by 0 bases, with 10 bases between. Germline V gives CDR1 LGHNT, CDR2 FRNRAP. CDR3 in DNA: TGTGCTAGTGGTTCCTCGAGTTATAGCAATCAGCCCCAGCATTTT. It codes for CASGSSSYSNQPQHF.

The chain couples TRBV6-1 to TRBJ1-3; D gene uncertain. This CDR3 is 16 amino acids long. The germline CDR1 and CDR2 sequences are MNHNS and SASEGT. Trimming cost V 1 base and J 0 bases, with 10 bases left between them. CDR3 residues: CASSEGRLSSGNTIYF. As DNA, the CDR3 is TGTGCCAGCAGTGAAGGACGACTGAGCTCTGGAAACACCATATATTTT.

V gene TRBV24-1 combines with J gene TRBJ2-5; D gene unclear. Trimming removed 3 bases at V and 5 bases at J, with 9 bases between. CDR3 length equals 13 residues. CDR1 is KGHDR and CDR2 is SFDVKD in the germline V gene. For the CDR3, the DNA is TGTGCCACCAGTGATCGGTCGGTGGAGACCCAGTACTTC. Translation: CATSDRSVETQYF.

The chain couples TRBV18 to TRBJ2-7; the match to TRBD1 covers 7 bases. V shed 4 bases, J shed 3 bases, and the junction held 6 bases outside the gene matches. Germline V gene data show CDR1 as KGHSH and CDR2 as LQKENI. CDR3 length: 14 residues. The CDR3: CASSLGQADYEQYF. The DNA for the CDR3 is TGTGCCAGCTCACTCGGACAGGCAGACTACGAGCAGTACTTC. The entire variable domain, with the rest obtained from reference TRBV18 and TRBJ2-7, is as follows: NAGVMQNPRHLVRRRGQEARLRCSPMKGHSHVYWYRQLPEEGLKFMVYLQKENIIDESGMPKERFSAEFPKEGPSILRIQQVVRGDSAAYFCASSLGQADYEQYFGPGTRLTVT.

The genes are TRBV9 and TRBJ1-2, with 9 bases lining up with TRBD1. Trimming cost V 3 bases and J 2 bases; bases outside gene matches: 8. The CDR3 extends over 16 amino acids. Germline V lookup: CDR1 SGDLS, CDR2 YYNGEE. The CDR3 coding sequence is TGTGCCAGCAGCGCGCCGGGACAGGGAGTAAACTATGGCTACACCTTC. Protein: CASSAPGQGVNYGYTF.

The chain couples TRBV7-3 to TRBJ1-2, with 8 bases matching TRBD1. Unmatched junction bases numbered 0, after V lost 0 bases and J lost 0 bases. Germline lookup yields CDR1 SGHTA and CDR2 FQGTGA. CDR3 length equals 15 residues. DNA of the CDR3: TGTGCCAGCAGCTTAACACAGGGGGCTAACTATGGCTACACCTTC. Translation gives CASSLTQGANYGYTF.

This clone was picked up many times. The chain carries TRBV12-5 and TRBJ2-5; possibly TRBD2 for D (5 bases). Germline assignment: CDR1 LGHNT and CDR2 FRNRAP. This CDR3 region has 11 residues. Trimming pared 10 bases from V and 5 bases from J, leaving 11 bases between. The CDR3 DNA is TGTGCTACCGGGGAAGGGGAGACCCAGTACTTC. Its protein product is CATGEGETQYF. Looking up the rest from reference TRBV12-5 and TRBJ2-5 gives the full variable domain: DARVTQTPRHKVTEMGQEVTMRCQPILGHNTVFWYRQTMMQGLELLAYFRNRAPLDDSGMPKDRFSAEMPDATLATLKIQPSEPRDSAVYFCATGEGETQYFGPGTRLLVL.

The chain recombines TRBV7-6 with TRBJ2-5; D is unresolved. V was pared by 5 bases and J by 5 bases, with 6 bases between. This CDR3 is built from 11 residues. Looked up from germline, CDR1 is SGHVS and CDR2 is FNYEAQ. The CDR3 nucleotides are TGTGCCAGCAGCGCCCAGGAGACCCAGTACTTC. It yields the protein CASSAQETQYF.

This chain links TRBV23-1 with TRBJ2-1; D gene uncertain. TRBV23-1 is recorded as an ORF, its role being uncertain. The CDR3 spans 13 residues. V was shortened by 4 bases and J by 5 bases, with 9 bases between the two germline ends. The CDR3 coding sequence is TGCGCCAGCAGTCTAGGCGCCAACAATGAGCAGTTCTTC. Amino acid sequence: CASSLGANNEQFF.

This clone was seen just once. The CDR3: CASSVGQGDGYTF. The DNA of the CDR3 is TGTGCCAGCAGCGTAGGACAGGGTGATGGCTACACCTTC. The chain has TRBV9 and TRBJ1-2; 7 positions agree with TRBD1. V lost 0 bases and J lost 6; bases outside the gene matches: 2. Germline CDR1 is SGDLS and CDR2 is YYNGEE. CDR3 length: 13 amino acids.

This chain links TRBV19 with TRBJ1-1; D uncertain. V was pared by 7 bases and J by 2 bases, with 11 bases between. Germline V gene lookup returns CDR1 LNHDA and CDR2 SQIVND (reference sequence). This CDR3 contains 13 residues. The CDR3 reads CASMRQTNTEAFF. The CDR3 coding sequence is TGTGCCAGTATGAGGCAGACAAACACTGAAGCTTTCTTT.

Of note for this clone: One junction end disagrees with the germline gene, perhaps due to a read error. Distinct nucleotide sequences in the sample also encode this CDR3. The genes are TRBV7-7 and TRBJ2-7; tentatively, D is TRBD2 (6 bases). The CDR3 contains 15 residues. In germline, CDR1 is SSHAT, CDR2 FNYEAQ (reference sequence). The CDR3: CASSLAPGGPYEQYF. Here the CDR3 DNA reads TGTGCTAGCAGCTTAGCTCCCGGGGGTCCCTACGAGCAGTACTTC. Looking up the rest from reference TRBV7-7 and TRBJ2-7 gives the full variable domain: GAGVSQSPRYKVTKRGQDVTLRCDPISSHATLYWYQQALGQGPEFLTYFNYEAQPDKSGLPSDRFSAERPEGSISTLTIQRTEQRDSAMYRCASSLAPGGPYEQYFGPGTRLTVT.

The CDR3 is CASSWGGSNQPQHF. The CDR3, as DNA: TGTGCCAGCAGCTGGGGAGGGAGCAATCAGCCCCAGCATTTT. The chain couples TRBV2 to TRBJ1-5; no reliable D call. CDR1 is SNHLY and CDR2 is FYNNEI in the germline V gene. CDR3 size: 14 residues. V was cut by 6 bases and J by 1 base, with 10 bases left in between.

This clone was recorded once. The V and J genes are TRBV6-2 or TRBV6-3 and TRBJ2-7; 10 bases are a match to TRBD1. This CDR3 is built from 13 residues. V gave up 6 bases and J gave up 5 bases; unmatched junction bases: 4. Germline lookup yields CDR1 MNHEY and CDR2 SVGEGT. DNA for the CDR3: TGTGCCAGCAGCACCGGGACAGGGGACGAGCAGTACTTC. Amino acid sequence: CASSTGTGDEQYF.

V usage is TRBV2 and J usage is TRBJ1-5; D unclear. The CDR3 has 13 residues. Germline assignment: CDR1 SNHLY and CDR2 FYNNEI. V lost 6 bases and J lost 7, with 13 bases in between. CDR3: CASSAQSIQPQHF. DNA of the CDR3: TGTGCCAGCAGCGCCCAGAGTATACAGCCCCAGCATTTT.